This T cell receptor beta chain was observed in a study of OX40 agonist ivuxolimab in advanced cancers. Study-level background: Prior therapy, whether anti-PD-1, anti-PD-L1 or anti-CTLA-4, was allowed, and roughly 40% had some. Study outcomes and limitations: Mean expanded clone counts were higher in CD8+ than CD4+ T cells.

Measured with immunoSEQ multiplex PCR; TCRdb has only the in-frame clones, and not every one. Counted here are 65,000 to 100,000 clones, around 92% occurring once; the ten biggest clones make up around 6.5%. Autoimmune disease history or systemic immunosuppression barred patients. Comments on this clone: Its specificity is unknown.

V lost 4 bases to trimming and J lost 5 bases; unmatched junction nucleotides: 5. Looked up from germline, CDR1 is SGHTA and CDR2 is FQGTGA. The CDR3 is 13 residues long. V gene TRBV7-3 combines with J gene TRBJ2-7; 7 nucleotides line up with TRBD1. This material consisted of CD4+ or CD8+ T cells sorted from blood, taken in a trial of the OX40 agonist ivuxolimab. This sequence was found in an adult with an advanced solid tumor such as melanoma, head and neck, liver or kidney cancer. The CDR3 DNA reads as TGTGCCAGCAGCTCCGACAGGGTTAACGAGCAGTACTTC. This encodes CASSSDRVNEQYF.